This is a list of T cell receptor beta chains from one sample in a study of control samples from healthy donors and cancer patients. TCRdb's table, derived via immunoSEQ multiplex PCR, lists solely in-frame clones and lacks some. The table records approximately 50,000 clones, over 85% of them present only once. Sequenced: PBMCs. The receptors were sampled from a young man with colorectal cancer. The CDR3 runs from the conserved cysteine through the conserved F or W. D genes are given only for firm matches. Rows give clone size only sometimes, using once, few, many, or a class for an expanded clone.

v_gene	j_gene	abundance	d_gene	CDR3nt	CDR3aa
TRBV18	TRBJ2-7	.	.	TGTGCCAGCTCACCTGGGGGTTTGGGCTACGAGCAGTACTTC	CASSPGGLGYEQYF
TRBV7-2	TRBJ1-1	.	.	TGTGCCAGCAGCTTAGTTCAGGACAGTGACACTGAAGCTTTCTTT	CASSLVQDSDTEAFF
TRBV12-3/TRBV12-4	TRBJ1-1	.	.	TGTGCCAGCAGTTCCGGCACTGAAGCTTTCTTT	CASSSGTEAFF
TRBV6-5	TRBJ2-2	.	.	TGTGCCAGCCTCAGGATTAACACCGGGGAGCTGTTTTTT	CASLRINTGELFF
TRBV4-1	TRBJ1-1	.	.	TGCGCCAGCAGCCACCCCGAGGGCTTTGAAGCTTTCTTT	CASSHPEGFEAFF
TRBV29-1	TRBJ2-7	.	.	TGCAGCGTTGGGACCCACTCCTACGAGCAGTACTTC	CSVGTHSYEQYF
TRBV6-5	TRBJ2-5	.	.	TGTGCCAGCAGTTTGTTCCGCCAAGAGACCCAGTACTTC	CASSLFRQETQYF
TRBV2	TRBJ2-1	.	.	TGTGCCAGCAGTGAAAGCGGGCAGGGGGTAAATGAGCAGTTCTTC	CASSESGQGVNEQFF
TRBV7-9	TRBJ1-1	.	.	TGTGCCAGCAGCTTACCGGGAGGAAACACTGAAGCTTTCTTT	CASSLPGGNTEAFF
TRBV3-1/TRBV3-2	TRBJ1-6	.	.	TGTGCCAGCAGCCAAAAACGGAATTCACCCCTCCACTTT	CASSQKRNSPLHF
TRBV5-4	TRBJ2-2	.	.	TGTGCCAGCAGCTTGCGAGGGGTAACCGGGGAGCTGTTTTTT	CASSLRGVTGELFF
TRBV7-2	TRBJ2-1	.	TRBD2	TGTGCCAGCAGCTTAGCGGAAACGGGGGGGTACAATGAGCAGTTCTTC	CASSLAETGGYNEQFF
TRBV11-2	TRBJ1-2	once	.	TGTGCCAGCAGCCCCGAAGGCTCCTATGGCTACACCTTC	CASSPEGSYGYTF
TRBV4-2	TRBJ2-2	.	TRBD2	TGTGCCAGCAGCGCGGAACCGGGACTAGCGGGCGACCGTCACACCGGGGAGCTGTTTTTT	CASSAEPGLAGDRHTGELFF
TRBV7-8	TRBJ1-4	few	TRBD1	TGTGCCAGCAGCACGCACCCACTAGGGGACAGGGTTAATGAAAAACTGTTTTTT	CASSTHPLGDRVNEKLFF
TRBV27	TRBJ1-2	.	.	TGTGCCAGCAGTTTATCAGGGAACTATGGCTACACCTTC	CASSLSGNYGYTF
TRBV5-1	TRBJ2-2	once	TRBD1	TGCGCCAGCAGCTCGACCGGGACAGCTTATGGCGGGGAGCTGTTTTTT	CASSSTGTAYGGELFF
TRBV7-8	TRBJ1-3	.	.	TGTGCCAGCAGCTTAGGGAGACACCCTTTAACTGGAAACACCATATATTTT	CASSLGRHPLTGNTIYF
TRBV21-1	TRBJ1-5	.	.	TGTGCCAGCAGCAGAACGATGAGCCGGGACAGGGACGGGTTGGTAAGCAATCAGCCCCAGCATTTT	CASSRTMSRDRDGLVSNQPQHF
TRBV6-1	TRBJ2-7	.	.	TGTGCCAGCAGTGCTCGAGTAAGCGGCCTAACCTACGAGCAGTACTTC	CASSARVSGLTYEQYF
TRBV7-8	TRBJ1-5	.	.	TGTGCCAGCAGCTTAACCTGGGATCAGCCCCAGCATTTT	CASSLTWDQPQHF
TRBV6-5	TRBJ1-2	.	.	TGTGCCAGTAGGACCGGACAGTCTAACTATGGCTACACCTTC	CASRTGQSNYGYTF
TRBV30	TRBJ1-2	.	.	TGTGCCTGGAGCGGCTTGGGGAGCGTCGGCTACACCTTC	CAWSGLGSVGYTF
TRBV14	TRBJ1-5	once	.	TGTGCCAGCAGCCACGGTCGTGGTGGCCAGCATTTT	CASSHGRGGQHF
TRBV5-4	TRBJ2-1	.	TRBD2	TGTGCCAGCAGATCCGAGACTAGCGGGGGACATGAGCAGTTCTTC	CASRSETSGGHEQFF
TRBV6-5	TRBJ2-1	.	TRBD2	TGTGCCAGCAGTTACTCGAAGCGGGGGGGCCGGAATGAGCAGTTCTTC	CASSYSKRGGRNEQFF
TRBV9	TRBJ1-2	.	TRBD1	TGTGCCAGCAGCGTTGAACAGGGGTATGGCTACACCTTC	CASSVEQGYGYTF
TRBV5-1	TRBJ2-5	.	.	TGCGCCAGCAGCCCCGGGAACGTCCCAGAGACCCAGTACTTC	CASSPGNVPETQYF
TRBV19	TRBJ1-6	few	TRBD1	TGTGCCAGTGGACACAGGGGATCACCCCTCCACTTT	CASGHRGSPLHF
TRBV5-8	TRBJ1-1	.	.	TGTGCCAGCAGCTTATTTGGCAGGGAGATCATGAACACTGAAGCTTTCTTT	CASSLFGREIMNTEAFF
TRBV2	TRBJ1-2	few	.	TGTGCCAGCAGGACCCAGGCCCCCGGAGGGGGTGGCTACACCTTC	CASRTQAPGGGGYTF
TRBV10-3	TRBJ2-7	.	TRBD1	TGTGCCATCAGTGACGGGGACAGCTCCTACGAGCAGTACTTC	CAISDGDSSYEQYF